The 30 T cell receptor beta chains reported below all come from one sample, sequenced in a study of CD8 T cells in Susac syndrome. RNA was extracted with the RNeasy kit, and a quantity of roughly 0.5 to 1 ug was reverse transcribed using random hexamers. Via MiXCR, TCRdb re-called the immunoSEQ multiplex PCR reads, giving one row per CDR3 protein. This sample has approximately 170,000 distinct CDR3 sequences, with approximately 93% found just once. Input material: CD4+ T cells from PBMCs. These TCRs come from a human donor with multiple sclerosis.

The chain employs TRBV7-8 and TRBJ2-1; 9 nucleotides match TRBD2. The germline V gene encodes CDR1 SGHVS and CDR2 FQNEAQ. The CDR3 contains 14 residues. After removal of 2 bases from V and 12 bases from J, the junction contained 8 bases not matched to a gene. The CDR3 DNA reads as TGTGCCAGCAGCTTATCGACGCGGGAGGGACGGCAGTTCTTC. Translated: CASSLSTREGRQFF.

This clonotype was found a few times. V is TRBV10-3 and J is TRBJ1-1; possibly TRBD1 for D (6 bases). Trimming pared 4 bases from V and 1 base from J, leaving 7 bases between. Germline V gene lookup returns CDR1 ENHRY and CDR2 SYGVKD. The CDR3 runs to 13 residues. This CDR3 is CAISAGENTEAFF. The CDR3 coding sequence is TGTGCCATCAGTGCAGGGGAGAACACTGAAGCTTTCTTT.

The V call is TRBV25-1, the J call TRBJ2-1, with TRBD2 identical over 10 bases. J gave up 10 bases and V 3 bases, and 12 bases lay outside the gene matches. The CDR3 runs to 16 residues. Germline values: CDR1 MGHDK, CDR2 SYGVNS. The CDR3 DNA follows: TGTGCCAGCAGTGACGTGGCTAGCGGGAGACACCGGGAGCAGTTCTTC. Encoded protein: CASSDVASGRHREQFF.

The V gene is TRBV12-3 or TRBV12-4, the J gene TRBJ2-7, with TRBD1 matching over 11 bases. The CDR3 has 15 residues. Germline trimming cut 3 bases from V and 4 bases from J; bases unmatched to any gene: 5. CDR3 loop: CASSLRTGGAYEQYF. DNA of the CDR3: TGTGCCAGCAGTTTGAGGACAGGGGGCGCGTACGAGCAGTACTTC.

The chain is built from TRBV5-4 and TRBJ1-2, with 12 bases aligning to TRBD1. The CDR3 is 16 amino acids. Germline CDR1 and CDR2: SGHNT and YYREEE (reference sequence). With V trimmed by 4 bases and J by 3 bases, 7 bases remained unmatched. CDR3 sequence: CASSVGQGAIDYGYTF. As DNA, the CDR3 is TGTGCCAGCAGCGTGGGACAGGGGGCTATAGACTATGGCTACACCTTC.

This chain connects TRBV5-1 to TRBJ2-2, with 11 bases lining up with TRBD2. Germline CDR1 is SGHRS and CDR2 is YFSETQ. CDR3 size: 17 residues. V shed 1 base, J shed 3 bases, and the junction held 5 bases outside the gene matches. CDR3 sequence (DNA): TGCGCCAGCAGCTTGTCAGGGACTAGCGGTTACACCGGGGAGCTGTTTTTT. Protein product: CASSLSGTSGYTGELFF. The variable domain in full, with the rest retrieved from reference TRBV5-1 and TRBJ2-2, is KAGVTQTPRYLIKTRGQQVTLSCSPISGHRSVSWYQQTPGQGLQFLFEYFSETQRNKGNFPGRFSGRQFSNSRSEMNVSTLELGDSALYLCASSLSGTSGYTGELFFGEGSRLTVL.

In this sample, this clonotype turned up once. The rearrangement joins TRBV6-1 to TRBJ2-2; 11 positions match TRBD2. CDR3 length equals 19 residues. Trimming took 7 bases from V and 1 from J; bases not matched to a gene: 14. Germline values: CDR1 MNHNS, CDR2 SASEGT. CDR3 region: CASTRLGLGTSGNTGELFF. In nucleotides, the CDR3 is TGTGCCAGCACCAGATTAGGTCTAGGGACTAGCGGGAACACCGGGGAGCTGTTTTTT.

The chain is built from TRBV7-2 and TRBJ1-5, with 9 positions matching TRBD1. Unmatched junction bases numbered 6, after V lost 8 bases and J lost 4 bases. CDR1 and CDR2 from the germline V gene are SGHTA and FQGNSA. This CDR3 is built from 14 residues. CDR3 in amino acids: CASRGTGMNQPQHF. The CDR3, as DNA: TGTGCCAGCCGAGGGACAGGGATGAATCAGCCCCAGCATTTT.

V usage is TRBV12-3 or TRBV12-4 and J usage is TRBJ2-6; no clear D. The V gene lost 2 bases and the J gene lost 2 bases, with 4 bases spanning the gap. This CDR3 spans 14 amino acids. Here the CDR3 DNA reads TGTGCCAGCAGTTTAAGGGCTGGGGCCAACGTCCTGACTTTC. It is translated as CASSLRAGANVLTF.

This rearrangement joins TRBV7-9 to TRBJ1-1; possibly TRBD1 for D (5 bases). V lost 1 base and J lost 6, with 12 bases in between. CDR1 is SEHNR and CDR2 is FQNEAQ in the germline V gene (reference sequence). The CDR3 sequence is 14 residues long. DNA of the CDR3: TGTGCCAGCAGCTTAGATGGGGGTGCGGCTGAAGCTTTCTTT. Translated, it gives CASSLDGGAAEAFF.

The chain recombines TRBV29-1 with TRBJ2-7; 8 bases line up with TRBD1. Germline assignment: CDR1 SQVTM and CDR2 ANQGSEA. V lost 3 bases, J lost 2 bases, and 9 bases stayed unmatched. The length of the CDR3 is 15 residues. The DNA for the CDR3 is TGCAGCGTTGAGCAGGGGGCGGGAATTACCTACGAGCAGTACTTC. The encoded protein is CSVEQGAGITYEQYF.

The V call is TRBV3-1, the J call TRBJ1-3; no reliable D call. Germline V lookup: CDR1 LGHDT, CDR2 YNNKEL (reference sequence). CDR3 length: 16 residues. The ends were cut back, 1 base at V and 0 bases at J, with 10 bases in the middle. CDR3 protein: CASSQGHRSSGNTIYF. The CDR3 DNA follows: TGTGCCAGCAGCCAAGGCCACAGATCCTCTGGAAACACCATATATTTT.

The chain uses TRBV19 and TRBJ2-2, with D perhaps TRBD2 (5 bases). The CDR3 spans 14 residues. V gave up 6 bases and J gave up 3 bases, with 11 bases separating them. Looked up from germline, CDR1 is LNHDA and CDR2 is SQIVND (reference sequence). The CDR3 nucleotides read TGTGCCAGTAGAGGACTTGCGGACACCGGGGAGCTGTTTTTT. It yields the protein CASRGLADTGELFF.

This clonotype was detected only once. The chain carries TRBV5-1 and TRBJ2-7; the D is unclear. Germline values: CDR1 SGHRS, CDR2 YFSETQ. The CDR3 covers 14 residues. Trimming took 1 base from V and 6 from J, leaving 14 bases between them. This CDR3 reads CASSLSTGRGEQYF. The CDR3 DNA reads TGCGCCAGCAGCTTGTCAACCGGCCGTGGCGAGCAGTACTTC.

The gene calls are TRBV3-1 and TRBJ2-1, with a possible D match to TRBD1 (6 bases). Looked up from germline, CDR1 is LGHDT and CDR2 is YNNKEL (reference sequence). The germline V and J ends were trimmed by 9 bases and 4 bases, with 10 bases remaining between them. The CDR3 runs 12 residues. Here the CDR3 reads CASHDRYNEQFF. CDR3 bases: TGTGCCAGTCACGACAGGTACAATGAGCAGTTCTTC.

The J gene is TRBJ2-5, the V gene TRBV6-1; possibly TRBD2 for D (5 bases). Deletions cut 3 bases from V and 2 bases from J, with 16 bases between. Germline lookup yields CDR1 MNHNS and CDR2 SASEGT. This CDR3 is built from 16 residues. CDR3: CASSEEAGLSQETQYF. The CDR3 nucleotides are TGTGCCAGCAGTGAGGAGGCAGGCCTATCTCAAGAGACCCAGTACTTC.

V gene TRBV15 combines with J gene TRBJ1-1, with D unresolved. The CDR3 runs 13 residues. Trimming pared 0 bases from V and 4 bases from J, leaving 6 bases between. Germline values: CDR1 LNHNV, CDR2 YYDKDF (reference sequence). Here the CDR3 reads CATSREGGTEAFF. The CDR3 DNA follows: TGTGCCACCAGCAGAGAGGGAGGCACTGAAGCTTTCTTT.

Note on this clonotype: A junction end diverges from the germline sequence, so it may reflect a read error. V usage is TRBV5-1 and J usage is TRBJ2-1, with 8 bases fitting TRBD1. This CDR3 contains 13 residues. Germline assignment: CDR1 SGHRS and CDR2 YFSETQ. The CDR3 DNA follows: TGCGCCAGCAGCCCGGACGCGACAGGGGAGAGGCTCTTC. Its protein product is CASSPDATGERLF. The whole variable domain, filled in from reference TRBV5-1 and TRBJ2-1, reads KAGVTQTPRYLIKTRGQQVTLSCSPISGHRSVSWYQQTPGQGLQFLFEYFSETQRNKGNFPGRFSGRQFSNSRSEMNVSTLELGDSALYLCASSPDATGERLFGPGTRLTVL.

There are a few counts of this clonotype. As DNA, the CDR3 is TGTGCCAGCAGCCGTCTAGCGGGAGGCGGCGGGGAGCTGTTTTTT. Encoded protein: CASSRLAGGGGELFF. J is TRBJ2-2 and V is TRBV11-2, with 11 bases identical to TRBD2. The CDR3 runs 15 residues. Germline V gene data show CDR1 as SGHAT and CDR2 as FQNNGV. V shed 5 bases and J 7 bases; nucleotides not matched to a gene: 6.

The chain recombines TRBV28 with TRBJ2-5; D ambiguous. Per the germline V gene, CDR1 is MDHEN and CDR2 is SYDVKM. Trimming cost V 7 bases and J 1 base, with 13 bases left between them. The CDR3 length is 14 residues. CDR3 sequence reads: CASTPKGTQETQYF. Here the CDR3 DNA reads TGTGCCAGCACCCCCAAGGGAACCCAAGAGACCCAGTACTTC.

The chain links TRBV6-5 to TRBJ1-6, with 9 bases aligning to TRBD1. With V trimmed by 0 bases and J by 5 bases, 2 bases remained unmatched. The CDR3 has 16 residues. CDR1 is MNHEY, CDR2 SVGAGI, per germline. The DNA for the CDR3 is TGTGCCAGCAGTTACTCAGGGACAGGGAATAATTCACCCCTCCACTTT. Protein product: CASSYSGTGNNSPLHF.

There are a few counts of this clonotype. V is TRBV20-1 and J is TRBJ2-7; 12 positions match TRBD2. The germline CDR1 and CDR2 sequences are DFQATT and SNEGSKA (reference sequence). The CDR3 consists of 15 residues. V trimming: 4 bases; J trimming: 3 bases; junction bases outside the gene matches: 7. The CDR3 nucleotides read TGCAGTGCTACTTCTAGCGGGAGGGCCCGCTACGAGCAGTACTTC. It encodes CSATSSGRARYEQYF.

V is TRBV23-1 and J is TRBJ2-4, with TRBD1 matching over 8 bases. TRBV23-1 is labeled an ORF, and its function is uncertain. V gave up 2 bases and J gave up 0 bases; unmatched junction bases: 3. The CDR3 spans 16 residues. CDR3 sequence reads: CASSQQGALAKNIQYF. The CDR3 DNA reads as TGCGCCAGCAGTCAACAGGGGGCCCTAGCCAAAAACATTCAGTACTTC.

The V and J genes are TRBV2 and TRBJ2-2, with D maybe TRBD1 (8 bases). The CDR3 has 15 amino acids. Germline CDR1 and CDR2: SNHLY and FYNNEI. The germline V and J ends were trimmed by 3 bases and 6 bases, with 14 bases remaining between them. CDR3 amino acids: CASSDRTGRAGELFF. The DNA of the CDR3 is TGTGCCAGCAGTGATCGGACAGGGAGGGCCGGGGAGCTGTTTTTT.

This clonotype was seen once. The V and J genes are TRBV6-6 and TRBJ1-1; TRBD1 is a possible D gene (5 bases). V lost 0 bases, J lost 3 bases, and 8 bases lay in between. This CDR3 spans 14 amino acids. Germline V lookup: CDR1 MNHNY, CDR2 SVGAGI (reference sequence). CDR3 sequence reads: CASSYSTRDTEAFF. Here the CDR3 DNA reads TGTGCCAGCAGTTACTCGACCAGGGACACTGAAGCTTTCTTT.

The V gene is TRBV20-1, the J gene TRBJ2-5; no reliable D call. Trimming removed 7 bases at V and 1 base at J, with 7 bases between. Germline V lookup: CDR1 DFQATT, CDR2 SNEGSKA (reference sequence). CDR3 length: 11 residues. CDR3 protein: CSGLAQETQYF. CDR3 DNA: TGCAGTGGGTTAGCCCAAGAGACCCAGTACTTC.

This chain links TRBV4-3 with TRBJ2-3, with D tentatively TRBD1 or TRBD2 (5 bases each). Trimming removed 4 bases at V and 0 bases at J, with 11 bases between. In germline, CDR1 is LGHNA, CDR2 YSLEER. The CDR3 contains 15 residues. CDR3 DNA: TGCGCCAGCAGCCGGGACCGAGCTAGCACAGATACGCAGTATTTT. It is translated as CASSRDRASTDTQYF.

The CDR3 region is CASSQEFLNEKLFF. The CDR3 coding sequence is TGTGCCAGCAGCCAAGAATTCCTAAATGAAAAACTGTTTTTT. The genes are TRBV3-1 and TRBJ1-4; the D is unclear. The CDR3 has 14 amino acids. The germline V and J ends were trimmed by 0 bases and 5 bases, with 7 bases remaining between them. The V gene's germline CDR1 is LGHDT and CDR2 YNNKEL (reference sequence).

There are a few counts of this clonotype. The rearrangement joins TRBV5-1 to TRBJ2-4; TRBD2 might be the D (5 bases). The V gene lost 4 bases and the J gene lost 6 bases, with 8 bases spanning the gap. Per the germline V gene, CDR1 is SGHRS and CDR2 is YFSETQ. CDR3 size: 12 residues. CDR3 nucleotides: TGCGCCAGCAGCCCGGGGTCAAACATTCAGTACTTC. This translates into CASSPGSNIQYF.

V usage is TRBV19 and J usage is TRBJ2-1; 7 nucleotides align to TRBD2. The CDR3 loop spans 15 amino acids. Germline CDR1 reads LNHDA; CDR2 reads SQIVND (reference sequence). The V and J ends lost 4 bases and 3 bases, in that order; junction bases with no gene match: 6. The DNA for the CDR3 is TGTGCCAGTAGTACGTACGGACTAGTCTACAATGAGCAGTTCTTC. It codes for CASSTYGLVYNEQFF.